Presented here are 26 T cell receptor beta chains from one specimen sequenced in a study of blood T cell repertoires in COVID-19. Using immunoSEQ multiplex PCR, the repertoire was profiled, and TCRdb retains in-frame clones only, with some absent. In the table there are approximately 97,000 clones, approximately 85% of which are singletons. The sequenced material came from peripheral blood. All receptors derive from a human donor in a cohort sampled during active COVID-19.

The CDR3 protein is CATQVGQGGDTQYF. The CDR3 nucleotides are TGCGCCACCCAGGTGGGGCAGGGGGGAGATACGCAGTATTTT. This chain connects TRBV5-1 to TRBJ2-3; TRBD1 is a possible D gene (7 bases). CDR1 and CDR2 (germline): SGHRS, YFSETQ. The CDR3 has 14 residues. The V and J ends lost 9 bases and 5 bases respectively, with 19 bases between them.

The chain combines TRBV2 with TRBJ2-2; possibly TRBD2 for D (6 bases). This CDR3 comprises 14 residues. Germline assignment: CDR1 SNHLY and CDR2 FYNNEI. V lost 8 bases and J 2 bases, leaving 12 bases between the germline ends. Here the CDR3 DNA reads TGTGCCAGCGGAAAGGAGGGCAACACCGGGGAGCTGTTTTTT. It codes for CASGKEGNTGELFF.

CDR3 coding DNA: TGCAGTGCTAGTCCGCGGGAGCTTTACGAGCAGTACTTC. This sequence encodes CSASPRELYEQYF. The chain employs TRBV20-1 and TRBJ2-7; 7 bases match TRBD2. The CDR3 has 13 residues. The germline gives CDR1 DFQATT, CDR2 SNEGSKA (reference sequence). V shed 3 bases and J 4 bases; nucleotides not matched to a gene: 6.

CDR3 loop: CASSLEGYDYGYTF. CDR3 sequence (DNA): TGCGCCAGCAGCTTGGAGGGGTATGACTATGGCTACACCTTC. The gene calls are TRBV5-1 and TRBJ1-2; D is perhaps TRBD1 (5 bases). The CDR3 covers 14 residues. The germline V gene encodes CDR1 SGHRS and CDR2 YFSETQ. V dropped 0 bases and J dropped 3 bases, with 9 bases sitting between them.

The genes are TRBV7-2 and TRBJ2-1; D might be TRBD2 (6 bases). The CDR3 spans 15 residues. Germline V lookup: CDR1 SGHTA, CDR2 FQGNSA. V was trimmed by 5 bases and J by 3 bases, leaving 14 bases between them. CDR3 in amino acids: CASSPSGTRYNEQFF. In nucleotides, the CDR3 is TGTGCCAGCAGCCCTAGTGGGACTCGCTACAATGAGCAGTTCTTC.

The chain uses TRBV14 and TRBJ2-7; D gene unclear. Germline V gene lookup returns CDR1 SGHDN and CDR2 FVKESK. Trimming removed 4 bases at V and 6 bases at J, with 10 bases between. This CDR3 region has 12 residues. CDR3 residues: CASSPPGGEQYF. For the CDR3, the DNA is TGTGCCAGCAGCCCCCCCGGTGGCGAGCAGTACTTC.

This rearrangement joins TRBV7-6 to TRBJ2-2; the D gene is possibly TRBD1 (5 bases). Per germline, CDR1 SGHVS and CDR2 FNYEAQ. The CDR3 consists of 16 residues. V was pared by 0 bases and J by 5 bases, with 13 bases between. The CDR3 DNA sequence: TGTGCCAGCAGCTTAGCGTTGGGCAGGGCGACCGGGGAGCTGTTTTTT. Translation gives CASSLALGRATGELFF.

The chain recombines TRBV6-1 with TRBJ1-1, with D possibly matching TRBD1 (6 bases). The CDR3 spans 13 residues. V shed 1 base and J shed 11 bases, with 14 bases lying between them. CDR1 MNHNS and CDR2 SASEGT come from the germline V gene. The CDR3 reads CASSEEAVRGAFF. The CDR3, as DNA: TGTGCCAGCAGTGAAGAGGCGGTGAGGGGGGCTTTCTTT.

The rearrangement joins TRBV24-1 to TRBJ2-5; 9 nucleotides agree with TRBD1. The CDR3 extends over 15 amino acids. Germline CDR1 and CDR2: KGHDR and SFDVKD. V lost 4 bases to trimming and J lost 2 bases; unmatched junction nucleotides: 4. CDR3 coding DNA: TGTGCCACCAGTGAACCAGGACAGGGGCAAGAGACCCAGTACTTC. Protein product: CATSEPGQGQETQYF.

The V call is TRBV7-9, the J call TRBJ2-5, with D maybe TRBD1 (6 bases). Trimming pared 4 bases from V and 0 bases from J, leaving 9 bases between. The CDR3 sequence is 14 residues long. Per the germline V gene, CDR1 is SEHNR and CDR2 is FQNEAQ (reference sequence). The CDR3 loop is CASSYQGNQETQYF. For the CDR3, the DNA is TGTGCCAGCAGCTATCAGGGGAACCAAGAGACCCAGTACTTC.

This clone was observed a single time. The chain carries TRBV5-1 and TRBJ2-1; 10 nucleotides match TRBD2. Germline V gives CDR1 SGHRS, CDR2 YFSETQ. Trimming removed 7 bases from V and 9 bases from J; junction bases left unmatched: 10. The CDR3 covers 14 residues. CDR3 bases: TGCGCCAGCGGAAGCGGGGGGGGCCGCGGTGAGCAGTTCTTC. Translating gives CASGSGGGRGEQFF. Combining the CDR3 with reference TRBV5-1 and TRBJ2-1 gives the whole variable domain KAGVTQTPRYLIKTRGQQVTLSCSPISGHRSVSWYQQTPGQGLQFLFEYFSETQRNKGNFPGRFSGRQFSNSRSEMNVSTLELGDSALYLCASGSGGGRGEQFFGPGTRLTVL.

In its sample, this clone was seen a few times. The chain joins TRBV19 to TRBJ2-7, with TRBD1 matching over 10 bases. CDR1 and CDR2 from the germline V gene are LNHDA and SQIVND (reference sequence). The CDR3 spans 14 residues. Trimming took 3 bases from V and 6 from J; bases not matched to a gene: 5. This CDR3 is CASSIRQGASEQYF. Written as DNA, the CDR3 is TGTGCCAGTAGTATTAGACAGGGGGCGAGCGAGCAGTACTTC.

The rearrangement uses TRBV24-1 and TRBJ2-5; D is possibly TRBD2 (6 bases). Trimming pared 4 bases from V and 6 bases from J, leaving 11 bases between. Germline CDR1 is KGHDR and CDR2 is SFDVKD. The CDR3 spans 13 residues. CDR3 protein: CATSDPLAQTQYF. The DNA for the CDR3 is TGTGCCACCAGTGACCCCCTAGCGCAGACCCAGTACTTC.

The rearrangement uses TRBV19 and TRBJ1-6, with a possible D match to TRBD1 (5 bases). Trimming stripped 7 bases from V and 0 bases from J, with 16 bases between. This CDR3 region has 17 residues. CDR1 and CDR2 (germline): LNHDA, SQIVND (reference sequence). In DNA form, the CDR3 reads TGTGCCAGTATCGAAGGGGCCCGGACCTCCTATAATTCACCCCTCCACTTT. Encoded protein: CASIEGARTSYNSPLHF.

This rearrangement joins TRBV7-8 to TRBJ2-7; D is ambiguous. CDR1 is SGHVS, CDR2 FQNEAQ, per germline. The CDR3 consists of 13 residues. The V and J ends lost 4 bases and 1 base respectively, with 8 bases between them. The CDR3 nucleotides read TGTGCCAGCAGCTACTCCTTTTCCTACGAGCAGTACTTC. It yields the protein CASSYSFSYEQYF.

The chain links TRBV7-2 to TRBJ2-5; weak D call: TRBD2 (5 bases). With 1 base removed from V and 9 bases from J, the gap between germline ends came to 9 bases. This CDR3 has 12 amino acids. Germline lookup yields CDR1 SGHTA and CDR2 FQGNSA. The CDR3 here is CASSLDARAQYF. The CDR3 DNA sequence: TGTGCCAGCAGCTTAGATGCGCGGGCCCAGTACTTC.

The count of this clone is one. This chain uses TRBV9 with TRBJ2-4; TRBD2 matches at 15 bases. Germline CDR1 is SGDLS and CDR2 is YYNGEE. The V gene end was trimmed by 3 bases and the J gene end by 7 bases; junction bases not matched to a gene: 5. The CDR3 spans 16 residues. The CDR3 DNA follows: TGTGCCAGCAGCGCTCGGACTAGCGGGAGGGTGAACATTCAGTACTTC. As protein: CASSARTSGRVNIQYF.

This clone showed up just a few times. The CDR3: CASSQHRSSYNSPLHF. The CDR3 coding sequence is TGCGCCAGCAGCCAACACAGGAGCTCCTATAATTCACCCCTCCACTTT. The chain joins TRBV4-3 to TRBJ1-6; weak D call: TRBD1 (5 bases). The CDR3 runs 16 residues. Germline V lookup: CDR1 LGHNA, CDR2 YSLEER. The ends were cut back, 2 bases at V and 0 bases at J, with 8 bases in the middle.

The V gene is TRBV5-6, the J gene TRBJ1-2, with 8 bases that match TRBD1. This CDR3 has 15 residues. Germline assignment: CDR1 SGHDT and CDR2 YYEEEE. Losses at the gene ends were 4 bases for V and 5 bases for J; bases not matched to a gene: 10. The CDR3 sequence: CASSPGQAIFYGYTF. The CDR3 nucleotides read TGTGCCAGCAGCCCGGGACAGGCCATCTTTTATGGCTACACCTTC.

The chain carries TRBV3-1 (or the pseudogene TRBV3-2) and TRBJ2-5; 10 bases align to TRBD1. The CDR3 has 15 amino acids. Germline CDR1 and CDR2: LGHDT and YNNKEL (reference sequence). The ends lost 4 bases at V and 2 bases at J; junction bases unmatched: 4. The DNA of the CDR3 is TGTGCCAGCAGCCGGACAGGGGGAAGACAAGAGACCCAGTACTTC. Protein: CASSRTGGRQETQYF.

CDR3 protein: CASRGLAGGPPNTGELFF. CDR3 sequence (DNA): TGTGCCAGCAGGGGACTAGCGGGAGGGCCCCCGAACACCGGGGAGCTGTTTTTT. The V and J genes are TRBV2 and TRBJ2-2; 16 nucleotides match TRBD2. The germline V gene encodes CDR1 SNHLY and CDR2 FYNNEI. CDR3 size: 18 residues. V was pared by 6 bases and J by 0 bases, with 4 bases of the junction left unmatched.

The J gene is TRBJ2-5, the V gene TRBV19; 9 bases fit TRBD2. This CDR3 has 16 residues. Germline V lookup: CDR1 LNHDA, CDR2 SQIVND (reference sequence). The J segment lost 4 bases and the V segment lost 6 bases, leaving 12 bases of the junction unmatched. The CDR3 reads CASSRGGRAWGETQYF. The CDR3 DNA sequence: TGTGCCAGTAGCCGGGGCGGGAGGGCCTGGGGAGAGACCCAGTACTTC. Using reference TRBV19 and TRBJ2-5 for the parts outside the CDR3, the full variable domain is DGGITQSPKYLFRKEGQNVTLSCEQNLNHDAMYWYRQDPGQGLRLIYYSQIVNDFQKGDIAEGYSVSREKKESFPLTVTSAQKNPTAFYLCASSRGGRAWGETQYFGPGTRLLVL.

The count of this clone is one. CDR3 DNA: TGTGCCTGGAGTGTAAGCGTATCCTACGAGCAGTACTTC. Residues: CAWSVSVSYEQYF. The V call is TRBV30, the J call TRBJ2-7; D is ambiguous. CDR3 length: 13 amino acids. CDR1 is GTSNPN and CDR2 is SVGIG in the germline V gene (reference sequence). V dropped 0 bases and J dropped 1 base, with 7 bases sitting between them.

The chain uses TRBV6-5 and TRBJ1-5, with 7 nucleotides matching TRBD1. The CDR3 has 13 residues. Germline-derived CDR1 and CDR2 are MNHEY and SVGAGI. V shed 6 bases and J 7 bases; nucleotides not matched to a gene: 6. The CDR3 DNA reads TGTGCCAGCAGGGCCGACAGGGCGCAGCCCCAGCATTTT. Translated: CASRADRAQPQHF.

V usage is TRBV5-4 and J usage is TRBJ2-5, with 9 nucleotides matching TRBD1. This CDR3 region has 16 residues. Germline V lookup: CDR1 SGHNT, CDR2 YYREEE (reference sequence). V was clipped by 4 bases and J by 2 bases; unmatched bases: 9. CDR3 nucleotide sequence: TGTGCCAGCAGCCCCGGGTGGGGACAGGGACAAGAGACCCAGTACTTC. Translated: CASSPGWGQGQETQYF.

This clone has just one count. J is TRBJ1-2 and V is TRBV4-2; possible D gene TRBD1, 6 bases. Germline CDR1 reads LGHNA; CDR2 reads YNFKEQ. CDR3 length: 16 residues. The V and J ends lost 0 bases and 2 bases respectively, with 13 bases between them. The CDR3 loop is CASSQEKGGGNYGYTF. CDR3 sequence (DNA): TGTGCCAGCAGCCAAGAAAAGGGGGGAGGGAACTATGGCTACACCTTC.